A selection of T cell receptor beta chains follows, all from one sample in a study of human T cells and chemical hapten exposure. TCRdb called the RACE reads again in MiXCR, with one record for every CDR3 protein. The data contain about 190,000 distinct CDR3 sequences, about 22% of them singletons. Sequences were derived from whole blood, sampled in connection with sensitization to the hapten diphenylcyclopropenone (DPC). The source is a middle-aged woman with alopecia areata. Some clones in this sample may be carry-over from other donors' samples. Each CDR3 is given with its conserved first and last residue. The D gene is left open where the match is weak. Rows give clone size only sometimes, using once, few, many, or a class for an expanded clone.

D gene	V gene	J gene	clone size	CDR3 DNA	CDR3 protein
NA	TRBV4-1	TRBJ2-1	few	TGTGCCAGCAGCCAAGGGGTCAGCCGGACTTGGCAGTTCTTC	CASSQGVSRTWQFF
TRBD1	TRBV28	TRBJ2-7	once	TGTGCCAGCAGTGGTCCCGGGACAGGGGCCTCCTACGAGCAGTACTTC	CASSGPGTGASYEQYF
NA	TRBV29-1	TRBJ2-7	few	TGCAGCCCGCGTCGGAGGCCCTCTCGCTACGAGCAGTACTTC	CSPRRRPSRYEQYF
NA	TRBV29-1	TRBJ1-4	many	TGCAGCGTTAGATGGGGAGCGAATGAAAAACTGTTTTTT	CSVRWGANEKLFF
NA	TRBV2	TRBJ2-2	once	TGTGCCAGCAGTGTTAGTGGTACCGGGGAGCTGTTTTTT	CASSVSGTGELFF
TRBD1	TRBV6-5	TRBJ1-2	few	TGTGCCACCACAAGACAGGGGGCGCGTACCTATGGCTACACCTTC	CATTRQGARTYGYTF
NA	TRBV11-3	TRBJ2-1	few	TGTGCCAGCAGCTTAGTAGGGTACGGTGAGCAGTTCTTC	CASSLVGYGEQFF
TRBD2	TRBV20-1	TRBJ2-3	once	TGCAGTGCTAGAGATTTGGTTACTAGCGGGTACACAGATACGCAGTATTTT	CSARDLVTSGYTDTQYF
NA	TRBV29-1	TRBJ2-1	NA	TGCAGCGTTGCCGGGACCATCAACAATGAGCAGTTCTTC	CSVAGTINNEQFF
TRBD2	TRBV6-5	TRBJ2-7	few	TGTGCCAGCAGTTACTCGCAGGGTTTCACCCGACTAGCCCTCGGCGAGCAGTACTTC	CASSYSQGFTRLALGEQYF
TRBD1	TRBV20-1	TRBJ1-3	NA	TGCAGTGCCTCTTCCGGGACAGGGGGAGGAAACACCATATATTTT	CSASSGTGGGNTIYF
TRBD1	TRBV4-1	TRBJ2-7	few	TGCGCCAGCAGCCAAGTGGTACAGGGGCCCTACGAGCAGTACTTC	CASSQVVQGPYEQYF
TRBD2	TRBV6-5	TRBJ2-5	NA	TGTGCCAGCAGTCGATGGACGGTGACTAGCGGAGAGACCCAGTACTTC	CASSRWTVTSGETQYF
TRBD1	TRBV12-3/TRBV12-4	TRBJ2-1	NA	TGTGCCAGCAGCGACAGGGGTTACAATGAGCAGTTCTTC	CASSDRGYNEQFF
TRBD2	TRBV27	TRBJ2-3	few	TGTGCCAGCAGTTCCTTTGGGACTAGCGGAACCAGTAGGCAGTATTTT	CASSSFGTSGTSRQYF
TRBD2	TRBV20-1	TRBJ2-1	NA	TGCAGTGCCGAGACTAGCGGTTTCTACAATGAGCAGTTCTTC	CSAETSGFYNEQFF
NA	TRBV20-1	TRBJ1-2	few	TGCAGTGCTGAGGACCCCGGTGACTACACCTTC	CSAEDPGDYTF
TRBD2	TRBV24-1	TRBJ2-2	few	TGTGCCACCAGTGATCCGCCCTCAGGACTAGCGAGGAACACCGGGGAGCTGTTTTTT	CATSDPPSGLARNTGELFF
NA	TRBV29-1	TRBJ2-1	few	TGCAGCGTCGGAACGGGGTATCGGGATGAGCAGTTCTTC	CSVGTGYRDEQFF
NA	TRBV20-1	TRBJ2-3	NA	TGCAGTGCTAGCGTGGCGTCAAGCACAGATACGCAGTATTTT	CSASVASSTDTQYF
TRBD2	TRBV7-8	TRBJ2-2	few	TGTGCCAGCAGCCGGACTAGCGGGCGTACCGGGGAGCTGTTTTTT	CASSRTSGRTGELFF
TRBD1	TRBV20-1	TRBJ1-1	few	TGCAGTGCTATTGGGACAGGGAGGGCCGGAGGGGCTTTCTTT	CSAIGTGRAGGAFF
TRBD2	TRBV9	TRBJ2-1	few	TGTGCCAGCAGCGTAGCTAAGACTAGCGGGAGCCACAATGAGCAGTTCTTC	CASSVAKTSGSHNEQFF
TRBD1	TRBV6-5	TRBJ1-5	NA	TGTGCCAGCAGCTTAGGACAGGGGGTAGGACAGCCCCAGCATTTT	CASSLGQGVGQPQHF
NA	TRBV9	TRBJ2-1	few	TGTGCCAGCAGCGTCTCGGCCTTTTCAGATAACAATGAGCAGTTCTTC	CASSVSAFSDNNEQFF
TRBD2	TRBV5-1	TRBJ2-1	once	TGCGCCAGCAGCCCAGGGCTGACTAGCAAGTTACACAATGAGCAGTTCTTC	CASSPGLTSKLHNEQFF
TRBD2	TRBV7-2	TRBJ2-7	few	TGTGCCAGCACCCCACTAGCGGGAGGGCCTTACGAGCAGTACTTC	CASTPLAGGPYEQYF
TRBD1	TRBV5-6	TRBJ2-7	NA	TGTGCCAGCAGCTTTGGGACAGAGAGCTCCTACGAGCAGTACTTC	CASSFGTESSYEQYF
TRBD2	TRBV5-1	TRBJ2-1	NA	TGCGCCAGCAGCGTCTTCAGCTCAGCGGGAGTGAATGAGCAGTTCTTC	CASSVFSSAGVNEQFF
NA	TRBV7-9	TRBJ2-7	NA	TGTGCCAGCAGCTCAGGGGAGGTGGGCTACGAGCAGTACTTC	CASSSGEVGYEQYF
NA	TRBV9	TRBJ2-1	NA	TGTGCCAGCAGCGTACTCCCCGGGACCACGACATACAATGAGCAGTTCTTC	CASSVLPGTTTYNEQFF
NA	TRBV5-8	TRBJ1-5	NA	TGTGCCAGCAGCTTGGCTGTCGGACAGCCCCAGCATTTT	CASSLAVGQPQHF
NA	TRBV6-2/TRBV6-3	TRBJ2-1	NA	TGTGCCAGCAGTCCCCCGGGCAGAGCCTACAATGAGCAGTTCTTC	CASSPPGRAYNEQFF
TRBD2	TRBV18	TRBJ2-1	NA	TGTGCCAGCTCACCACCGGGCGGGAGCTCCTACAATGAGCAGTTCTTC	CASSPPGGSSYNEQFF
NA	TRBV29-1	TRBJ1-3	NA	TGCAGCGTTGAAACCAGAGATTCTGGAAACACCATATATTTT	CSVETRDSGNTIYF
TRBD2	TRBV7-9	TRBJ2-7	NA	TGTGCCAGCAGCTTAGGACCCGGGACTAGCGTCTACGAGCAGTACTTC	CASSLGPGTSVYEQYF
NA	TRBV7-9	TRBJ1-1	NA	TGTGCCAGCACCGAGGAGTCGGCTTTCTTT	CASTEESAFF
NA	TRBV18	TRBJ1-5	NA	TGTGCCAGCTCACCCGCCGGGACGGGCAATCAGCCCCAGCATTTT	CASSPAGTGNQPQHF
NA	TRBV28	TRBJ2-1	many	TGTGCCAGCAGTTTCGCGGTATTTTCTTACAATGAGCAGTTCTTC	CASSFAVFSYNEQFF
NA	TRBV7-3	TRBJ1-2	NA	TGTGCCAGCAGCTTAGCCCCGTCTGACTATGGCTACACCTTC	CASSLAPSDYGYTF
NA	TRBV11-2	TRBJ2-1	NA	TGTGCCAGCAGCCCCCAGACCGAGCAGTTCTTC	CASSPQTEQFF
NA	TRBV6-1	TRBJ1-6	NA	TGTGCCAGTCAGGAGCCGGGACCTTATAATTCACCCCTCCACTTT	CASQEPGPYNSPLHF
TRBD1	TRBV27	TRBJ1-1	NA	TGTGCCAGCAGTTCCGGACAGGGCGAGGAGACTGAAGCTTTCTTT	CASSSGQGEETEAFF
TRBD2	TRBV20-1	TRBJ2-1	once	TGCAGTGCTAGAGCGGGGGCTAGCGGGATCCTGAGCTCCTACAATGAGCAGTTCTTC	CSARAGASGILSSYNEQFF
NA	TRBV4-3	TRBJ2-3	few	TGCGCCAGCAGCCAAGATTGGGGCCGGGATACGCAGTATTTT	CASSQDWGRDTQYF
NA	TRBV20-1	TRBJ2-3	NA	TGCAGTGCTAGAACTACGGCTACGCAGTATTTT	CSARTTATQYF
TRBD1	TRBV6-1	TRBJ2-7	NA	TGTGCCAGCAGTGAACCGGACAGGCGGCACGAGCAGTACTTC	CASSEPDRRHEQYF
NA	TRBV7-9	TRBJ2-5	few	TGTGCCAGCAGCCAATCGGGACGGACGAAAGAGACCCAGTACTTC	CASSQSGRTKETQYF